The entry below describes one TCR beta chain. This clonotype showed up many times. Its antigen is unknown. No much larger clonotype is one base removed from it; base qualities were not supplied. The TCR beta CDR3 regions were amplified from the RNA transcripts. The TCR CDR3 was subjected to a first round of RT-PCR using the HTBI primer set and the Qiagen OneStep RT-PCR kit. Libraries were constructed in a second round of multiplex PCR, after which size selection and purification were carried out. The libraries were sequenced on an Illumina HiSeq2000 using paired-end 100 bp reads. The original pipeline was this. SOAPnuke was used to process the raw data, with reads discarded if the reads contained adapters or uncalled bases, had a mean Phred below 15, or lacked an exact constant-primer or identifier match. COPE v1.2.5 was used to merge high-quality paired reads, and clonotypes were defined as unique nucleotide sequences. Clonotypes were aligned to IMGT TRBV, TRBD and TRBJ reference segments using MiTCR v1.1. Analysis was restricted to V-J combinations with a frequency above 0.0001, which covered roughly 99% of repertoires. The TCS score was defined as F50 (clonal expansion) divided by E x V (chaos), with BLOSUM62-based TCRdist calculated between CDR3 peptides within each V-J. Welch's t-statistics and random forest reduced fewer than 550 V-J features to roughly 13, which were used in a naive Bayes classifier (R e1071). Through fastp at Q25 and MiXCR, TCRdb rebuilt clones from the public reads, retaining in-frame beta chains. A single entry per CDR3 protein holds the most common genes and DNA from its merged rows. What appears here as the V and J calls and clone size reflects TCRdb's work, not the paper's. The sample has about 380,000 distinct CDR3 sequences on record, approximately 17% of them singletons. The ten most abundant clones make up 40% to 45% of the sample.

The data are from a study of T cells in Graves' hyperthyroidism and ophthalmopathy (dated by TCRdb to about 2019). Broadly, across the study: Peripheral blood was collected at initial diagnosis, before any treatment. To identify distinguishing TCR V-J signatures, a discovery cohort of about 100 patients was used, comprising 43 with Graves' ophthalmopathy and approximately 58 with stable Graves' hyperthyroidism. An independent validation cohort of 18 to 20 hyperthyroidism patients and about 15 patients who later progressed to ophthalmopathy tested prospective prediction of ophthalmopathy. The roughly 100 discovery patients were randomly divided into training and test sets at a 7:3 ratio. In addition, the study compared T-cell repertoires in thyroid tissue and in blood from roughly 6 Graves' hyperthyroidism patients. Once sampling was done, hyperthyroidism patients were given methimazole at a starting dose of 30 mg daily, whereas ophthalmopathy patients were given high-dose intravenous methylprednisolone. According to the paper, TCR Vbeta CDR3 sequencing was carried out on 135 peripheral blood samples, which came from 40 to 45 ophthalmopathy, around 75 hyperthyroidism and roughly 17 progressor patients. The investigation overall reported the following: Most expanded thyroid clonotypes (frequency above 0.001) were also detected in blood, a finding suggesting that blood repertoires may reflect thyroid immune responses. No statistical method was used to set the sample size in advance, and investigators knew the group allocation. Ophthalmopathy was separated from stable hyperthyroidism by a 13 V-J signature model, with approximately 90% sensitivity and about 81% specificity obtained in cross-validation and 80%/75% obtained in testing. In validation, progression to ophthalmopathy was predicted by the model with almost 71% sensitivity and nearly 75% specificity, a median of around 6.5 months before onset.

In the ophthalmopathy patients, disease was moderately to severely active, with a Clinical Activity Score of 3 or more, a NOSPECS grade of 4 or more, and a duration of less than 3 months. Exclusion was applied to patients with uncontrolled infections, other autoimmune diseases, pregnancy or lactation. Clinical symptoms, serum thyroxine and TRAb, thyroid ultrasound, and orbital computed tomography formed the basis for the diagnoses. Ficoll-Paque density gradient centrifugation was used to isolate PBMCs from about 10 ml of fresh peripheral blood. Total RNA was extracted with Trizol reagent, and quality was checked on an Agilent 2100 Bioanalyzer. The CDR1 and CDR2 encoded by the germline V gene (reference sequence) are MNHNY and SVGAGI. The CDR3 measures 14 amino acids from cysteine to phenylalanine. CDR3 DNA only is kept here, 42 bases in frame from base 1. V is cut by 2 bases and J by 6 bases, and the space between the germline ends is 14 bases.

Sequenced material: blood. The TCR was taken from a man younger than 35 with Graves' ophthalmopathy. Here the chain combines TRBV6-6 and TRBJ2-7; the D gene is unclear. The DNA sequence is TGTGCCAGCAGTTACAGCAGAAGCAACCCCGAGCAGTACTTC. Its amino acids are CASSYSRSNPEQYF.